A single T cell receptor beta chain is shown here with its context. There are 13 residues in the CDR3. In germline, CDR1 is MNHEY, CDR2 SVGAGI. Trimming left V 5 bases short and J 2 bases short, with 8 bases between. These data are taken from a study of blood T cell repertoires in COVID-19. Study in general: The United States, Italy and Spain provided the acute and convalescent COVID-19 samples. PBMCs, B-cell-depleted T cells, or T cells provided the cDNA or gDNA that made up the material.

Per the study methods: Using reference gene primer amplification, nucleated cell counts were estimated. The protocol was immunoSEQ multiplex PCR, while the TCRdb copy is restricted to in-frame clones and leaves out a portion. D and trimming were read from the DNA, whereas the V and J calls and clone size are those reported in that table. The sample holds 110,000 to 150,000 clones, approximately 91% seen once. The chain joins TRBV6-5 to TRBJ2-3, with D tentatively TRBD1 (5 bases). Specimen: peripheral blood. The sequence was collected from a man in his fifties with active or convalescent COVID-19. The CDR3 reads CASSLTVTDTQYF. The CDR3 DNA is TGTGCCAGCAGTCTGACAGTCACAGATACGCAGTATTTT.